This T cell receptor beta chain was profiled in a study of lung T cells in sarcoidosis with Löfgren's syndrome. Overall study findings and caveats: TRAV12-1 preferentially paired with TRBV2, with homologous CDR3s. The most expanded V genes in Löfgren's patients were reportedly TRAV12-1 and TRBV2.

Points on this clonotype: Its target is not known.

Trimming removed 4 bases from V and 6 bases from J, with 13 bases in between. CDR3 length equals 13 residues. Via MiXCR, TCRdb re-called the reads, giving one row per CDR3 protein. The sample comprises 50,000 to 65,000 distinct CDR3 sequences, about 20% of which are singletons, and 2.3% rests with the top ten. Material: CD4+ T cells from PBMCs. The clonotype was recovered from a human donor with sarcoidosis (Löfgren's syndrome or another form), or a control subject (not recorded which). The chain uses TRBV12-3 or TRBV12-4 and TRBJ2-7; possibly TRBD2 for D (6 bases). The CDR3 region is CASSWMRGGEQYF. The CDR3 region has the DNA TGTGCCAGCAGTTGGATGCGGGGCGGCGAGCAGTACTTC.